The 30 T cell receptor beta chains below were found in one sample sequenced in a study of regulatory T cells in long-lasting Graves disease. Regarding time point: persistent/refractory GD, antithyroid drugs over 5 years with positive TRAb. The TCR library was made from RNA that had been extracted from PBMCs in TRIzol. Arm-PCR of CDR3 regions and iRepertoire HTBI primers were the basis on which TCR beta libraries were built. TCRdb re-derived calls from the multiplex PCR reads in MiXCR, one entry per CDR3 protein. This sample has around 500,000 distinct CDR3 sequences; less than 25% occur once, and the top ten carry less than 9%. The sample consisted of peripheral blood mononuclear cells (PBMCs), taken when the disease was refractory, from a patient treated with antithyroid drugs. These TCRs come from a female donor with Graves disease.

The chain links TRBV11-2 to TRBJ2-1; D gene ambiguous. Trimming removed 6 bases from V and 8 bases from J, with 11 bases in between. The CDR3 sequence is 12 residues long. CDR1 SGHAT and CDR2 FQNNGV come from the germline V gene. The CDR3 DNA sequence: TGTGCCAGCAGTCCCCCCGGCTATGAGCAGTTCTTC. It specifies CASSPPGYEQFF.

Regarding this clonotype: The CDR3 does not end in the conserved phenylalanine or tryptophan, so this is likely a read error. The chain joins TRBV29-1 to TRBJ1-1, with 7 nucleotides matching TRBD1. The CDR3 length is 14 residues. Per germline, CDR1 SQVTM and CDR2 ANQGSEA. The V gene end was trimmed by 1 base and the J gene end by 7 bases; junction bases not matched to a gene: 9. CDR3 in amino acids: CSVEVPQGENEAFL. The DNA for the CDR3 is TGCAGCGTTGAAGTTCCCCAGGGGGAGAATGAAGCTTTCCTT.

For this clonotype: The CDR3 carries no conserved terminal phenylalanine or tryptophan, so it likely arises from a read error. The chain uses TRBV20-1 and TRBJ2-7; 8 bases align to TRBD1. The CDR3 sequence is 14 residues long. Trimming cost V 1 base and J 6 bases; bases outside gene matches: 8. Germline V CDR1 and CDR2: DFQATT, SNEGSKA (reference sequence). As DNA, the CDR3 is TGCAGTGCTAGAGGGGGCCAGGGGGCGTTCGAGCAGTACCTC. Amino acid sequence: CSARGGQGAFEQYL.

The chain uses TRBV11-3 and TRBJ2-6; D may be TRBD1 or TRBD2 (5 bases each). Trimming pared 1 base from V and 4 bases from J, leaving 11 bases between. Germline lookup yields CDR1 SGHNT and CDR2 YENEEA. The CDR3 contains 16 residues. The CDR3 nucleotides are TGTGCCAGCAGCTTAGTTGGGGGACCAGGGGCCAACGTCCTGACTTTC. Translating gives CASSLVGGPGANVLTF.

The chain couples TRBV7-3 to TRBJ2-5; 10 nucleotides align to TRBD1. The CDR3 has 16 amino acids. V lost 5 bases to trimming and J lost 5 bases; unmatched junction nucleotides: 11. Germline-derived CDR1 and CDR2 are SGHTA and FQGTGA. The CDR3: CASSPGDRGLGETQYF. In nucleotides, the CDR3 is TGTGCCAGCAGCCCAGGAGACAGGGGGCTGGGGGAGACCCAGTACTTC. Complete variable domain (other parts from reference TRBV7-3 and TRBJ2-5): GAGVSQTPSNKVTEKGKYVELRCDPISGHTALYWYRQSLGQGPEFLIYFQGTGAADDSGLPNDRFFAVRPEGSVSTLKIQRTERGDSAVYLCASSPGDRGLGETQYFGPGTRLLVL.

This chain joins TRBV20-1 and TRBJ2-1; D is possibly TRBD1 (6 bases). This CDR3 comprises 15 residues. Between the trimmed V and J ends, which lost 0 bases and 2 bases, there was a span of 11 bases. The V gene's germline CDR1 is DFQATT and CDR2 SNEGSKA (reference sequence). The DNA of the CDR3 is TGCAGTGCTAGAGAGGGGGCAGCAGCCTACAATGAGCAGTTCTTC. It specifies CSAREGAAAYNEQFF.

This chain links TRBV6-4 with TRBJ1-1; a weak D match, TRBD1 (5 bases). The CDR3 length is 15 residues. Deletions cut 0 bases from V and 3 bases from J, with 11 bases between. Germline CDR1 MRHNA, CDR2 SNTAGT. The CDR3 region has the DNA TGTGCCAGCAGTGACTCGTCTTGGGGGGACACTGAAGCTTTCTTT. Encoded protein: CASSDSSWGDTEAFF.

The J gene is TRBJ2-7, the V gene TRBV5-1; 7 bases agree with TRBD1. CDR1 SGHRS and CDR2 YFSETQ come from the germline V gene. J lost 1 base, V lost 4 bases, and 20 bases had no gene match. The CDR3 spans 19 residues. The CDR3 DNA sequence: TGCGCCAGCAGCCTGAAGACAGGGCTGTTGGTAGAGAAGTCCTACGAGCAGTACTTC. The encoded protein is CASSLKTGLLVEKSYEQYF.

This clonotype was observed many times. This chain joins TRBV30 and TRBJ1-2; a possible D gene is TRBD1 (6 bases). CDR3 length: 13 residues. Per the germline V gene, CDR1 is GTSNPN and CDR2 is SVGIG (reference sequence). V lost 2 bases, J lost 6 bases, and 13 bases lay in between. The CDR3 coding sequence is TGTGCCTGGAGTTATACAGGGAGGGATGGCTACACCTTC. This encodes CAWSYTGRDGYTF.

This clonotype was counted at least ten times. The CDR3 is CASRRGGADNQPQHF. CDR3 DNA sequence: TGTGCCAGCCGACGAGGTGGGGCTGACAATCAGCCCCAGCATTTT. This sequence joins TRBV2 and TRBJ1-5; D is perhaps TRBD1 (5 bases). CDR1 SNHLY and CDR2 FYNNEI come from the germline V gene. This CDR3 is 15 amino acids long. V was trimmed by 8 bases and J by 3 bases, leaving 17 bases between them.

This clonotype occurred a few times. This sequence may be a read error, since a much larger clone differs from it by one base. The CDR3 does not close with the conserved phenylalanine or tryptophan, likely indicating a read error. This sequence joins TRBV6-2 or TRBV6-3 and TRBJ1-1, with 7 bases lining up with TRBD1. CDR1 and CDR2 (germline): MNHEY, SVGEGT. After removal of 4 bases from V and 1 base from J, the junction contained 3 bases not matched to a gene. The CDR3 is 14 amino acids. DNA for the CDR3: TGTGCCAGCAGTTTTAGACAGGGGAACACTGAAGCTTTCCTT. The encoded protein is CASSFRQGNTEAFL.

This clonotype occurred a few times. V is TRBV5-1 and J is TRBJ1-2; unclear D gene. The V end was cut by 0 bases, the J end by 4 bases, with 10 bases between. Germline CDR1 and CDR2: SGHRS and YFSETQ. CDR3 size: 14 residues. CDR3: CASSLEVESYGYTF. CDR3 in DNA: TGCGCCAGCAGCTTGGAGGTAGAGTCCTATGGCTACACCTTC.

This clonotype was counted between two and nine times. The gene calls are TRBV5-1 and TRBJ2-5, with a weak D call TRBD1 (7 bases). The CDR3 has 14 residues. CDR1 and CDR2 (germline): SGHRS, YFSETQ. Trimming removed 4 bases from V and 4 bases from J, with 14 bases in between. CDR3 in amino acids: CASSGRQGGETQYF. CDR3 nucleotide sequence: TGCGCCAGCAGCGGGAGACAGGGAGGAGAGACCCAGTACTTC. Complete variable domain (other parts from reference TRBV5-1 and TRBJ2-5): KAGVTQTPRYLIKTRGQQVTLSCSPISGHRSVSWYQQTPGQGLQFLFEYFSETQRNKGNFPGRFSGRQFSNSRSEMNVSTLELGDSALYLCASSGRQGGETQYFGPGTRLLVL.

This chain links TRBV30 with TRBJ2-1; D may be TRBD2 (6 bases). Germline assignment: CDR1 GTSNPN and CDR2 SVGIG (reference sequence). The CDR3 runs to 13 residues. V lost 3 bases, J lost 5 bases, and 11 bases lay in between. CDR3 amino acids: CAWSALANNEQFF. The CDR3 bases are TGTGCCTGGAGCGCACTAGCAAACAATGAGCAGTTCTTC.

In its sample, this clonotype was seen once. The chain combines TRBV7-2 with TRBJ2-2; D is tentatively TRBD1 or TRBD2 (6 bases each). The germline V gene encodes CDR1 SGHTA and CDR2 FQGNSA. The CDR3 is made up of 17 amino acids. The V end was cut by 1 base, the J end by 1 base, with 13 bases between. The CDR3 protein is CASSLVGRGRNTGELFF. In nucleotides, the CDR3 is TGTGCCAGCAGCTTAGTCGGTCGGGGGCGGAACACCGGGGAGCTGTTTTTT.

This clonotype has a handful of counts. The V call is TRBV10-3, the J call TRBJ2-5; D possibly matches TRBD1 or TRBD2 (7 bases each). V lost 3 bases and J 4 bases, leaving 12 bases between the germline ends. CDR3 length: 14 amino acids. Germline-derived CDR1 and CDR2 are ENHRY and SYGVKD. CDR3 sequence: CAISDRGGGETQYF. As DNA, the CDR3 is TGTGCCATCAGTGACAGGGGGGGGGGAGAGACCCAGTACTTC.

The chain has TRBV2 and TRBJ2-7, with 9 bases lining up with TRBD2. Germline V gene lookup returns CDR1 SNHLY and CDR2 FYNNEI. This CDR3 comprises 13 residues. J gave up 3 bases and V 10 bases, and 7 bases lay outside the gene matches. CDR3 sequence: CATQTSGNYEQYF. Written as DNA, the CDR3 is TGTGCCACACAGACTAGCGGTAACTACGAGCAGTACTTC.

Worth noting for this clonotype: Mismatch with germline at one junction end may stem from a read error. The chain links TRBV30 to TRBJ1-1; D is perhaps TRBD1 (5 bases). Germline values: CDR1 GTSNPN, CDR2 SVGIG (reference sequence). The CDR3 totals 13 residues. CDR3 in DNA: TGTGCCTGGAGTCGGGGACTGAACGCTGAAGCTTTCTTT. It is translated as CAWSRGLNAEAFF. Looking up the rest from reference TRBV30 and TRBJ1-1 gives the full variable domain: SQTIHQWPATLVQPVGSPLSLECTVEGTSNPNLYWYRQAAGRGLQLLFYSVGIGQISSEVPQNLSASRPQDRQFILSSKKLLLSDSGFYLCAWSRGLNAEAFFGQGTRLTVV.

The CDR3 bases are TGTGCCAGCAGCTCTCCTAGCGGGAGGGTTAATGAGCAGTTCTTC. Its translation is CASSSPSGRVNEQFF. The chain uses TRBV7-6 and TRBJ2-1; 12 bases are shared with TRBD2. Trimming at V came to 4 bases and at J to 7 bases, leaving 5 bases not matched to a gene. Germline V CDR1 and CDR2: SGHVS, FNYEAQ. The length of the CDR3 is 15 residues.

This clonotype was seen a few times. The CDR3 is CASSYSVTDGYTF. The CDR3 DNA is TGTGCCAGCAGTTACTCGGTCACGGACGGCTACACCTTC. This chain uses TRBV6-5 with TRBJ1-2; D call uncertain. CDR1 and CDR2 from the germline V gene are MNHEY and SVGAGI. The CDR3 has 13 amino acids. V was clipped by 0 bases and J by 8 bases, with 10 bases between them.

This clonotype was detected many times. Here the CDR3 DNA reads TGTGCCAGCAGCTTGCGGTCAGCTCAAGAGACCCAGTACTTC. It encodes CASSLRSAQETQYF. This chain joins TRBV5-5 and TRBJ2-5; D is uncertain. The V end was cut by 1 base, the J end by 2 bases, with 9 bases between. CDR1 is SGHKS, CDR2 YYEKEE, per germline (reference sequence). There are 14 residues in the CDR3.

This clonotype was observed many times. The genes are TRBV29-1 and TRBJ1-2, with TRBD1 matching over 7 bases. The germline gives CDR1 SQVTM, CDR2 ANQGSEA. With 6 bases clipped from V and 4 bases from J, the junction kept 5 bases outside the gene matches. The CDR3 extends over 12 amino acids. This chain's CDR3 is CSVAGTAYGYTF. CDR3 nucleotides: TGCAGCGTCGCCGGGACAGCCTATGGCTACACCTTC.

This clonotype was counted between two and nine times. This chain connects TRBV27 to TRBJ2-1; D possibly matches TRBD1 or TRBD2 (5 bases each). V shed 8 bases and J shed 4 bases, with 18 bases lying between them. The CDR3 runs to 15 residues. Germline assignment: CDR1 MNHEY and CDR2 SMNVEV (reference sequence). The DNA for the CDR3 is TGTGCCAGCGGGGGACGGGTTCATTTTTACAATGAGCAGTTCTTC. Its translation: CASGGRVHFYNEQFF.

The chain has TRBV7-8 and TRBJ2-7; 11 bases are a match to TRBD2. V was clipped by 1 base and J by 6 bases; unmatched bases: 5. The CDR3 runs to 15 residues. Germline loops: CDR1 SGHVS, CDR2 FQNEAQ. The CDR3 reads CASSLVLAGAAEQYF. CDR3 DNA: TGTGCCAGCAGCTTAGTACTAGCGGGAGCGGCCGAGCAGTACTTC.

This clonotype has at least ten counts. The rearrangement joins TRBV13 to TRBJ2-7; a possible D gene is TRBD2 (8 bases). CDR1 is PRHDT and CDR2 is FYEKMQ in the germline V gene (reference sequence). The CDR3 spans 16 residues. V was pared by 4 bases and J by 1 base, with 17 bases between. The CDR3: CASSSEIAGQSYEQYF. CDR3 nucleotides: TGTGCCAGCAGCTCAGAGATAGCGGGACAGTCCTACGAGCAGTACTTC.

This clonotype has just a few counts. The V and J genes are TRBV27 and TRBJ2-7, with 9 bases identical to TRBD1. CDR1 is MNHEY and CDR2 is SMNVEV in the germline V gene (reference sequence). There are 16 residues in the CDR3. Losses at the gene ends were 0 bases for V and 7 bases for J; bases not matched to a gene: 10. DNA for the CDR3: TGTGCCAGCAGTTTATCCAGGGGACAGGGCGGAGGGGAGCAGTACTTC. Translation gives CASSLSRGQGGGEQYF.

This clonotype was seen ten or more times. The chain joins TRBV12-3 or TRBV12-4 to TRBJ1-1; D ambiguous. This CDR3 has 14 residues. V was cut by 6 bases and J by 1 base, with 12 bases left in between. CDR3 amino acids: CASSAFQENTEAFF. As DNA, the CDR3 is TGTGCCAGCAGCGCCTTTCAAGAGAACACTGAAGCTTTCTTT.

This clonotype was counted many times. The chain has TRBV6-1 and TRBJ2-7; TRBD1 or TRBD2 may be the D gene (5 bases each). The CDR3 is 15 amino acids. Germline CDR1 and CDR2: MNHNS and SASEGT. V was clipped by 6 bases and J by 5 bases, with 20 bases between them. CDR3: CASSVSGTWAHEQYF. In DNA form, the CDR3 reads TGTGCCAGCAGCGTTTCCGGGACCTGGGCCCACGAGCAGTACTTC.

The CDR3 sequence: CASSHNPQGNTGELFF. The CDR3 DNA follows: TGCGCCAGCAGCCACAACCCACAGGGAAACACCGGGGAGCTGTTTTTT. This chain links TRBV5-1 with TRBJ2-2, with D possibly being TRBD1 (6 bases). CDR1 is SGHRS, CDR2 YFSETQ, per germline. V shed 4 bases and J shed 2 bases, with 15 bases lying between them. The CDR3 totals 16 residues.

This clonotype was seen many times. Here the CDR3 reads CASLISGDYEQYF. The CDR3, as DNA: TGTGCCAGCTTAATTAGCGGGGATTACGAGCAGTACTTC. The genes are TRBV28 and TRBJ2-7; TRBD2 aligns across 8 bases. The germline gives CDR1 MDHEN, CDR2 SYDVKM. J gave up 4 bases and V 8 bases, and 7 bases lay outside the gene matches. CDR3 length: 13 residues.